This T cell receptor (beta chain) comes out of a study of blood T cell repertoires in COVID-19. About the research overall: Samples taken during acute and convalescent COVID-19 were collected in the United States, Italy and Spain. Sources were T cells, B-cell-depleted T cells, or PBMCs; the material itself was cDNA or gDNA.

Authors' analysis steps: The assay estimated nucleated cells by amplifying reference gene primers. Profiled with immunoSEQ multiplex PCR; TCRdb holds only in-frame clones, not every one. V, J and clone size reflect that table, while D and trimming were determined from the DNA. This table holds 150,000 to 190,000 clones, about 86% found once. The sample was PBMCs or T cells enriched from blood (not recorded which). The receptor was isolated from a man aged 45-65 years who had recovered from COVID-19.

The CDR3 DNA reads TGTGCCAGCAGCTACCCCAACAGGGGGCAGGATGGCTACACCTTC. Protein sequence: CASSYPNRGQDGYTF. The chain links TRBV5-4 to TRBJ1-2, with 9 bases that match TRBD1. The CDR3 runs 15 residues. Losses at the gene ends were 3 bases for V and 6 bases for J; bases not matched to a gene: 9. The germline gives CDR1 SGHNT, CDR2 YYREEE (reference sequence).